Sequencing of this TCR beta chain was carried out in a study of identical twins. V lost 8 bases, J lost 0 bases, and 4 bases lay in between. CDR3 length: 11 amino acids. A universal primer site was added by template switching, and unique molecular identifiers were carried by the cDNA. TCRdb independently ran MiXCR on the 5' RACE reads; one entry per CDR3 protein. Of about 900,000 distinct CDR3 sequences listed, around 12% are singletons. This clonotype was detected a few times. The same sample was also studied in work on yellow fever vaccine responses in identical twins.

The sequencing input was PBMCs. The source of this sequence is a young woman in good health. The J gene is TRBJ1-1, the V gene TRBV12-3 or TRBV12-4; no firm D call. The CDR3 spells CASQLNTEAFF. CDR3 sequence (DNA): TGTGCCAGCCAACTGAACACTGAAGCTTTCTTT.